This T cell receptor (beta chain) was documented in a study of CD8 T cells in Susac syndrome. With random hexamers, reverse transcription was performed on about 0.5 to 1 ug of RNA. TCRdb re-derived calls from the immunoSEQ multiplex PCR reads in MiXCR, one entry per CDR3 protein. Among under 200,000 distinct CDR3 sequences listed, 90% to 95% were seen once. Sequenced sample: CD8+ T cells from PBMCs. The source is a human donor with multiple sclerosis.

The CDR3: CSARTGEAGELFF. The DNA of the CDR3 is TGCAGTGCTAGGACAGGGGAAGCCGGGGAGCTGTTTTTT. The chain combines TRBV20-1 with TRBJ2-2, with 8 bases that match TRBD1. CDR3 size: 13 residues. V shed 3 bases and J 6 bases; nucleotides not matched to a gene: 3. Per the germline V gene, CDR1 is DFQATT and CDR2 is SNEGSKA (reference sequence).